Below are 12 T cell receptor beta chains sequenced from a single sample in a study of T cells in tuberculosis. Some clones are missing from TCRdb's copy, which holds only in-frame ones; the method was immunoSEQ multiplex PCR. The data contain 35,000 to 50,000 clones, approximately 94% of them seen just once; the ten biggest clones take up 1.9%. Input material: PBMCs. The receptors stem from a donor between 10 and 29 years old with latent tuberculosis or without tuberculosis infection. Some clones in this sample may be carry-over from other donors' samples.

This clone was observed a single time. The genes are TRBV27 and TRBJ2-3, with 8 bases matching TRBD2. The germline gives CDR1 MNHEY, CDR2 SMNVEV (reference sequence). The CDR3 has 13 residues. J was trimmed by 3 bases and V by 7 bases; bases with no gene match: 3. The CDR3 here is CASKPSGTDTQYF. CDR3 bases: TGTGCCAGCAAGCCTAGCGGGACAGATACGCAGTATTTT.

The genes are TRBV7-2 and TRBJ1-4; 7 positions match TRBD1. Unmatched junction bases numbered 7, after V lost 3 bases and J lost 0 bases. Germline CDR1 reads SGHTA; CDR2 reads FQGNSA. The CDR3 has 17 residues. CDR3 DNA: TGTGCCAGCAGCTTTTGGGGACAGCATGCAACTAATGAAAAACTGTTTTTT. The encoded protein is CASSFWGQHATNEKLFF.

This chain connects TRBV6-5 to TRBJ1-3; 7 bases are shared with TRBD1. The CDR3 spans 15 residues. CDR1 and CDR2 (germline): MNHEY, SVGAGI. V shed 0 bases, J shed 4 bases, and the junction held 3 bases outside the gene matches. CDR3 in DNA: TGTGCCAGCAGTTACTCCCGAGGGGGCGGAAACACCATATATTTT. This codes for CASSYSRGGGNTIYF.

The rearrangement links TRBV19 to TRBJ2-7; TRBD1 matches at 8 bases. V was clipped by 4 bases and J by 6 bases; unmatched bases: 2. The germline CDR1 and CDR2 sequences are LNHDA and SQIVND (reference sequence). CDR3 length: 12 residues. This CDR3 reads CASSTGQGEQYF. The CDR3 nucleotides are TGTGCCAGTAGTACTGGACAGGGCGAGCAGTACTTC.

This sequence joins TRBV4-3 and TRBJ1-2, with D possibly being TRBD1 (6 bases). The CDR3 has 14 amino acids. From germline, CDR1 is LGHNA and CDR2 YSLEER. V was trimmed by 4 bases and J by 8 bases, leaving 17 bases between them. The CDR3 is CASSPAGGAEGYTF. The CDR3 DNA is TGCGCCAGCAGCCCCGCCGGGGGGGCCGAGGGCTACACCTTC.

This clone was seen once. The chain has TRBV4-1 and TRBJ1-4; D unresolved. CDR1 is MGHRA, CDR2 YSYEKL, per germline. V gave up 1 base and J gave up 4 bases, with 7 bases separating them. CDR3 length equals 14 residues. The CDR3 DNA follows: TGCGCCAGCAGCCAAGGGCAGGTTAATGAAAAACTGTTTTTT. This translates into CASSQGQVNEKLFF.

The table lists this clone with a count of one. The chain is built from TRBV11-2 and TRBJ2-2, with D perhaps matching TRBD2 (5 bases). CDR1 SGHAT and CDR2 FQNNGV come from the germline V gene. This CDR3 is built from 12 residues. V lost 1 base and J 9 bases, leaving 6 bases between the germline ends. The CDR3 sequence: CASSLGRRELFF. In nucleotides, the CDR3 is TGTGCCAGCAGCTTAGGGAGGAGGGAGCTGTTTTTT.

This chain joins TRBV28 and TRBJ2-1, with D perhaps TRBD2 (6 bases). Per the germline V gene, CDR1 is MDHEN and CDR2 is SYDVKM. The CDR3 loop spans 12 amino acids. V shed 1 base and J shed 13 bases, with 11 bases lying between them. CDR3 region: CASSLFGGSQFF. The CDR3 region has the DNA TGTGCCAGCAGTTTATTCGGAGGGAGTCAGTTCTTC.

The chain recombines TRBV18 with TRBJ1-5; 12 bases are a match to TRBD1. Germline loops: CDR1 KGHSH, CDR2 LQKENI. The ends lost 4 bases at V and 7 bases at J; junction bases unmatched: 5. The CDR3 is 15 amino acids. The CDR3 region is CASSQGTGGTQPQHF. In nucleotides, the CDR3 is TGTGCCAGCTCACAAGGGACAGGGGGCACCCAGCCCCAGCATTTT.

The genes are TRBV9 and TRBJ2-2; 9 bases align to TRBD1. CDR1 SGDLS and CDR2 YYNGEE come from the germline V gene. This CDR3 region has 14 residues. The V segment lost 4 bases and the J segment 7 bases; nucleotides outside the gene matches: 5. The CDR3 region has the DNA TGTGCCAGCAGCCCGACAGGGGGAGGCGGGGAGCTGTTTTTT. Translated, it gives CASSPTGGGGELFF. Full variable domain (remainder filled in from reference TRBV9 and TRBJ2-2): DSGVTQTPKHLITATGQRVTLRCSPRSGDLSVYWYQQSLDQGLQFLIQYYNGEERAKGNILERFSAQQFPDLHSELNLSSLELGDSALYFCASSPTGGGGELFFGEGSRLTVL.

The genes are TRBV11-2 and TRBJ1-5, with TRBD1 matching over 7 bases. Germline V gene sequence: CDR1 SGHAT, CDR2 FQNNGV. The CDR3 contains 16 residues. With V trimmed by 5 bases and J by 3 bases, 10 bases remained unmatched. The CDR3, as DNA: TGTGCCAGCAGCCCCGGCCGGGACAGAGTCAATCAGCCCCAGCATTTT. Translated: CASSPGRDRVNQPQHF.

The rearrangement uses TRBV19 and TRBJ1-5; D may be TRBD1 (5 bases). The CDR3 is 15 amino acids. CDR1 is LNHDA and CDR2 is SQIVND in the germline V gene (reference sequence). Trimming took off 3 bases at V and 7 bases at J, with 16 bases between the two ends. DNA for the CDR3: TGTGCCAGTAGTATTGCGGCGGGGGAAGGGCAGCCCCAGCATTTT. Protein sequence: CASSIAAGEGQPQHF.